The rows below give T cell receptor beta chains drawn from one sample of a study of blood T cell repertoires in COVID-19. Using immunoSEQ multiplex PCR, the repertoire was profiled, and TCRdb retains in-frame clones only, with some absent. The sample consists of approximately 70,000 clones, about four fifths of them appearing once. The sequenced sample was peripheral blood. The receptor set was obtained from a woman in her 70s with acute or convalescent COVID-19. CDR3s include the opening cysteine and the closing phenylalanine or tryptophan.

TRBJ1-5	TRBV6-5	CATSTGGASQPQHF
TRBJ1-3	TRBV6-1	CASSDYDSPSGNTIYF
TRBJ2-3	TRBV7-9	CASSPGPGYGTDTQYF
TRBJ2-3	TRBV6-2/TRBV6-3	CASSYSGSTDTQYF
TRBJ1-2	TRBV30	CAWRTRLSYGYTF
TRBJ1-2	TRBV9	CASSPSQTGLSYGYTF
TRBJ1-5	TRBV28	CASGSGEGSNQPQHF
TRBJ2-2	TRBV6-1	CASSDRAINTGELFF
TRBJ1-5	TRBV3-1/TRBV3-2	CASSQGRGLSNQPQHF
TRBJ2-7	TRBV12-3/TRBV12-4	CASSIAENYEQYF
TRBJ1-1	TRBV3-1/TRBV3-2	CASSQGLLNTEAFF
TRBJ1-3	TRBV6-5	CASSFQQGYGNTIYF
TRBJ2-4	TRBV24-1	CATSGGDRNIQYF
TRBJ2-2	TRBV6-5	CASRRGQGNTGELFF
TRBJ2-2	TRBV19	CASKAKERNTGELFF
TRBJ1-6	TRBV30	CAWTSGSAGSPLHF
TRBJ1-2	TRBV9	CASSVPGGAGYGYTF
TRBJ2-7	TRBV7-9	CASSLSSSGTYEQYF
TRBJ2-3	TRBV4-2	CASSQDLRLAGTADTQYF